These 11 T cell receptor beta chains share one sample of origin, sequenced in a study of radiotherapy plus CTLA-4 blockade in lung cancer. Sequencing used immunoSEQ multiplex PCR; TCRdb keeps in-frame clones, though not all of them. The repertoire holds some 100,000 clones, with 65% to 85% as singletons. This specimen consisted of peripheral blood, obtained from a patient treated with radiotherapy plus ipilimumab. These receptors were collected from a human donor with non-small cell lung cancer who had a partial response to radiotherapy plus ipilimumab.

This clone has just a few counts. The rearrangement links TRBV10-2 to TRBJ2-7; weak D call: TRBD1 (7 bases). CDR3 length equals 14 residues. Trimming removed 7 bases from V and 6 bases from J, with 19 bases in between. Germline CDR1 reads WSHSY; CDR2 reads SAAADI. CDR3 sequence (DNA): TGCGCCAGCATGTTTAGGGCAGGGGGAGGCGAGCAGTACGTC. This encodes CASMFRAGGGEQYV.

CDR3 nucleotide sequence: TGTGCCAGCAGTTGGTCCAGGGGATCCCACTATGGCTACACCTTC. It codes for CASSWSRGSHYGYTF. The V and J genes are TRBV6-1 and TRBJ1-2, with a tentative D call TRBD1 (6 bases). The CDR3 is made up of 15 amino acids. Trimming stripped 5 bases from V and 3 bases from J, with 16 bases between. The germline gives CDR1 MNHNS, CDR2 SASEGT.

The chain joins TRBV7-2 to TRBJ2-5, with TRBD2 matching 7 bases. Germline V gene data show CDR1 as SGHTA and CDR2 as FQGNSA. This CDR3 contains 16 residues. The J segment lost 4 bases and the V segment lost 5 bases, leaving 13 bases of the junction unmatched. The CDR3 loop is CASSITTGTGGETQYF. The CDR3 DNA sequence: TGTGCCAGCAGCATTACCACAGGAACGGGGGGAGAGACCCAGTACTTC.

V and J are TRBV5-6 and TRBJ1-6, with 8 bases lining up with TRBD1. The germline CDR1 and CDR2 sequences are SGHDT and YYEEEE. The CDR3 has 16 residues. V shed 1 base, J shed 10 bases, and the junction held 10 bases outside the gene matches. CDR3 DNA: TGTGCCAGCAGCTTGAAGGACAGGGCCTTCTACTCACCCCTCCACTTT. Protein: CASSLKDRAFYSPLHF.

The chain has TRBV19 and TRBJ1-1; the match to TRBD1 covers 10 bases. Germline lookup yields CDR1 LNHDA and CDR2 SQIVND (reference sequence). The J segment lost 0 bases and the V segment lost 4 bases, leaving 5 bases of the junction unmatched. The CDR3 is 16 amino acids. The CDR3 sequence is CASSTRDRGMNTEAFF. The CDR3 DNA is TGTGCCAGTAGTACCCGGGACAGGGGAATGAACACTGAAGCTTTCTTT.

The chain links TRBV28 to TRBJ2-1; 7 nucleotides line up with TRBD2. Germline-derived CDR1 and CDR2 are MDHEN and SYDVKM. J gave up 4 bases and V 4 bases, and 10 bases lay outside the gene matches. This CDR3 is 16 amino acids long. The DNA for the CDR3 is TGTGCCAGCAGTTCCCTCCTAGCGGACCTATACAATGAGCAGTTCTTC. Amino acids: CASSSLLADLYNEQFF.

The chain uses TRBV9 and TRBJ1-4; no reliable D call. CDR3 length equals 16 residues. Trimming removed 0 bases at V and 8 bases at J, with 17 bases between. Germline CDR1 reads SGDLS; CDR2 reads YYNGEE. CDR3 sequence (DNA): TGTGCCAGCAGCGTAGGTACGAGTCCGGTTTTGGAAAAACTGTTTTTT. Its translation is CASSVGTSPVLEKLFF.

The chain joins TRBV6-6 to TRBJ1-1; 7 bases agree with TRBD1. The CDR3 is made up of 15 amino acids. Germline CDR1 is MNHNY and CDR2 is SVGAGI (reference sequence). With 5 bases clipped from V and 5 bases from J, the junction kept 11 bases outside the gene matches. The chain's CDR3 is CASSAPTGSGTEAFF. CDR3 sequence (DNA): TGTGCCAGCAGTGCCCCGACAGGGTCGGGAACTGAAGCTTTCTTT.

This sequence joins TRBV5-1 and TRBJ2-5; a weak D match, TRBD1 (5 bases). V was pared by 2 bases and J by 1 base, with 9 bases between. Germline assignment: CDR1 SGHRS and CDR2 YFSETQ. The CDR3 runs to 14 residues. CDR3: CASSLQTVQETQYF. The CDR3 DNA follows: TGCGCCAGCAGCTTACAGACAGTCCAAGAGACCCAGTACTTC.

CDR3 sequence reads: CASTPTYRLNEKLFF. The CDR3 DNA sequence: TGTGCCAGTACCCCGACCTACAGATTAAATGAAAAACTGTTTTTT. The J gene is TRBJ1-4, the V gene TRBV19; D not certain. The CDR3 length is 15 residues. V dropped 7 bases and J dropped 5 bases, with 17 bases sitting between them. Germline V gene lookup returns CDR1 LNHDA and CDR2 SQIVND (reference sequence).

As DNA, the CDR3 is TGTGCCATCAGTGATGAGGGAGTAACCTACAATGAGCAGTTCTTC. As protein: CAISDEGVTYNEQFF. V and J are TRBV10-3 and TRBJ2-1; D possibly corresponds to TRBD2 (5 bases). The CDR3 runs 15 residues. The V gene's germline CDR1 is ENHRY and CDR2 SYGVKD. V was trimmed by 3 bases and J by 2 bases, leaving 11 bases between them.